This TCR beta chain was sequenced during a study of control samples from healthy donors and cancer patients. The CDR3 contains 12 residues. Germline V CDR1 and CDR2: MNHEY, SVGAGI. Trimming took off 5 bases at V and 2 bases at J, with 6 bases between the two ends. Assay used: immunoSEQ multiplex PCR; TCRdb lists only in-frame clones, some missing. The top ten clones hold around 3.8% of a sample with some 51,000 clones, 88% of them seen once. The chain has TRBV6-5 and TRBJ1-2; D is perhaps TRBD1 (6 bases). The clonotype was recovered from a middle-aged man in good health. Sequenced sample: blood. The CDR3: CASSQGNYGYTF. In nucleotides, the CDR3 is TGTGCCAGCAGTCAGGGGAACTATGGCTACACCTTC.